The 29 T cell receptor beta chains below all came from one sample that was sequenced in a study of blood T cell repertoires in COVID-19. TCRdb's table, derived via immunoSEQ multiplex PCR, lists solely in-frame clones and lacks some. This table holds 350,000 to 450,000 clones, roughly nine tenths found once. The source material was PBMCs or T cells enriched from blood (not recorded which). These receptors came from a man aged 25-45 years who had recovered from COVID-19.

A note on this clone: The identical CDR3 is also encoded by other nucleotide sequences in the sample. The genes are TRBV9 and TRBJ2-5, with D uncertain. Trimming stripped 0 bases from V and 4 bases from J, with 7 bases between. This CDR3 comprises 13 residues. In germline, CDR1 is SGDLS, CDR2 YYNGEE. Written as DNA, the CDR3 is TGTGCCAGCAGCGTAGGAGGAGTAGAGACCCAGTACTTC. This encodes CASSVGGVETQYF.

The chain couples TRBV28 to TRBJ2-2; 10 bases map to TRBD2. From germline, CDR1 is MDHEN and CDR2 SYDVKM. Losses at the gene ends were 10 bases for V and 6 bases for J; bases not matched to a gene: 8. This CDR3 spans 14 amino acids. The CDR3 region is CATWTSGRAGELFF. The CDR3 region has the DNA TGTGCCACCTGGACTAGCGGTCGAGCCGGGGAGCTGTTTTTT.

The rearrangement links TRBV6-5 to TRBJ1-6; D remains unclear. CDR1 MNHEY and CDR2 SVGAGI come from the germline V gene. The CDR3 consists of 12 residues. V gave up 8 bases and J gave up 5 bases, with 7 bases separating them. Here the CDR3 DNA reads TGTGCCAGCTCTCGGGATAATTCACCCCTCCACTTT. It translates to CASSRDNSPLHF.

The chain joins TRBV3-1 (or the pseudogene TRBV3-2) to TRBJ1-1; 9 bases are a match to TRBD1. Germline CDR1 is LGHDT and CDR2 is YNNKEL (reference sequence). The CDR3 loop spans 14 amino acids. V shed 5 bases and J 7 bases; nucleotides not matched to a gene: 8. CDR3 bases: TGTGCCAGCAGCTCCACACAGGGGGCGAGTGAAGCTTTCTTT. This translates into CASSSTQGASEAFF.

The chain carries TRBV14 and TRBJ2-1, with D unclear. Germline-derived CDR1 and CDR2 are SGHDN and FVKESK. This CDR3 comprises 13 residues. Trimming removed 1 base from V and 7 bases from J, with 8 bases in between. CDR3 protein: CASSQASGNEQFF. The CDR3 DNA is TGTGCCAGCAGCCAAGCCTCCGGGAATGAGCAGTTCTTC.

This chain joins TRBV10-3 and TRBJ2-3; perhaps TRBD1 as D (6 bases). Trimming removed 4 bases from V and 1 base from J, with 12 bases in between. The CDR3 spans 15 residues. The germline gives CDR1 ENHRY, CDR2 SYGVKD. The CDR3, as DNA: TGTGCCATCAGTGTATCGGCAGGGGGCACAGATACGCAGTATTTT. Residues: CAISVSAGGTDTQYF.

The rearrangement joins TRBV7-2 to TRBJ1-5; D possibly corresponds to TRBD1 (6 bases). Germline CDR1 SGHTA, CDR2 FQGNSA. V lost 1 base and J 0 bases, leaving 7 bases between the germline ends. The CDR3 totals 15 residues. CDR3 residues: CASSLVTGSNQPQHF. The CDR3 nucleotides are TGTGCCAGCAGCTTAGTGACAGGTAGCAATCAGCCCCAGCATTTT. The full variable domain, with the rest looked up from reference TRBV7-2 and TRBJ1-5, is GAGVSQSPSNKVTEKGKDVELRCDPISGHTALYWYRQSLGQGLEFLIYFQGNSAPDKSGLPSDRFSAERTGGSVSTLTIQRTQQEDSAVYLCASSLVTGSNQPQHFGDGTRLSIL.

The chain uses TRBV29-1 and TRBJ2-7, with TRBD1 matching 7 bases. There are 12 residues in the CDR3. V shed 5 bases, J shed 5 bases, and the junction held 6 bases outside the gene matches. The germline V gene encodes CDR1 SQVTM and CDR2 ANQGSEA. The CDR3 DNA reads TGCAGCGTTTTCCTTCAGGGGGACGAGCAGTACTTC. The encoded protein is CSVFLQGDEQYF.

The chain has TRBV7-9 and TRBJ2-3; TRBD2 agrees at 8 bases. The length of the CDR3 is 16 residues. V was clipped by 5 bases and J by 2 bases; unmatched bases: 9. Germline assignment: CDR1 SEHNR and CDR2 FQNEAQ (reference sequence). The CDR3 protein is CASSIRTSGSTDTQYF. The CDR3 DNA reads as TGTGCCAGCAGCATCCGAACTAGCGGTTCCACAGATACGCAGTATTTT.

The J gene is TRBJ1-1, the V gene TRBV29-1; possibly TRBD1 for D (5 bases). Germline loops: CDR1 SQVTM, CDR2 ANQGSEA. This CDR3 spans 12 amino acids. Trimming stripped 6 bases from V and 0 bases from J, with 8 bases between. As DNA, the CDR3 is TGCAGCGTAGGGGTCCTGAACACTGAAGCTTTCTTT. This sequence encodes CSVGVLNTEAFF.

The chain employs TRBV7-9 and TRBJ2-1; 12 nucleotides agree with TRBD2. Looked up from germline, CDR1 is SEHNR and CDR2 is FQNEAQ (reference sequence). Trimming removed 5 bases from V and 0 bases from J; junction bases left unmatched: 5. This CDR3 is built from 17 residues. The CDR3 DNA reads TGTGCCAGCAGCAGGACTAGCGGGGTAAGCTCCTACAATGAGCAGTTCTTC. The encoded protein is CASSRTSGVSSYNEQFF.

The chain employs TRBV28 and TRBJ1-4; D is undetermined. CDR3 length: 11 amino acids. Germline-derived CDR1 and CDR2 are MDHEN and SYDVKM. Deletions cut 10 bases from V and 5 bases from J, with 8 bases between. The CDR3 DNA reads TGTGCCACCCTATGGAATGAAAAACTGTTTTTT. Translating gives CATLWNEKLFF.

The CDR3 sequence is CASSRSGRHVGGSYEQYF. The CDR3 DNA is TGTGCCAGCAGCCGAAGCGGGAGACACGTCGGTGGGTCCTACGAGCAGTACTTC. V and J are TRBV14 and TRBJ2-7; 8 positions match TRBD2. The CDR3 spans 18 residues. CDR1 is SGHDN and CDR2 is FVKESK in the germline V gene. V lost 4 bases to trimming and J lost 1 base; unmatched junction nucleotides: 15.

The CDR3 sequence: CASTNLGASNSPLHF. CDR3 in DNA: TGTGCCAGCACCAATTTAGGGGCTTCTAATTCACCCCTCCACTTT. V and J are TRBV27 and TRBJ1-6; perhaps TRBD1 as D (5 bases). V lost 7 bases, J lost 6 bases, and 16 bases lay in between. The CDR3 is made up of 15 amino acids. Germline V CDR1 and CDR2: MNHEY, SMNVEV (reference sequence).

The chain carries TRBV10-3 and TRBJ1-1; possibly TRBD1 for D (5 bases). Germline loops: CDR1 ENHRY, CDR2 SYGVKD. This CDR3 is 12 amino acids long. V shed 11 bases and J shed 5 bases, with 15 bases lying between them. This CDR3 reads CAAWGGVTEAFF. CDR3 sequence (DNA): TGTGCCGCGTGGGGGGGGGTAACTGAAGCTTTCTTT.

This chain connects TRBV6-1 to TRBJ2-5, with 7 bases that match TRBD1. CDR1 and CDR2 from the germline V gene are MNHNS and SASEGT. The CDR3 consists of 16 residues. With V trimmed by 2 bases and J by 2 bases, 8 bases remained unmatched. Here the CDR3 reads CASSELAGGMQETQYF. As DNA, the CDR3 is TGTGCCAGCAGTGAACTTGCAGGGGGTATGCAAGAGACCCAGTACTTC.

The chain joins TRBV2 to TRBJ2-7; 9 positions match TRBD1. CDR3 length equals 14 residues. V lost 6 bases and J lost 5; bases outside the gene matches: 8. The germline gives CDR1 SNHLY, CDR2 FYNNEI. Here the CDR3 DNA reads TGTGCCAGCAGGTCGGGACAGGGTAGCGACGAGCAGTACTTC. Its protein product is CASRSGQGSDEQYF.

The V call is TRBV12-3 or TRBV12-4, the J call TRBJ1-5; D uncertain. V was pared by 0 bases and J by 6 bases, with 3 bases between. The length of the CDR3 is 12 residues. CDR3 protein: CASSLAGQPQHF. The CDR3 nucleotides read TGTGCCAGCAGTTTAGCCGGTCAGCCCCAGCATTTT.

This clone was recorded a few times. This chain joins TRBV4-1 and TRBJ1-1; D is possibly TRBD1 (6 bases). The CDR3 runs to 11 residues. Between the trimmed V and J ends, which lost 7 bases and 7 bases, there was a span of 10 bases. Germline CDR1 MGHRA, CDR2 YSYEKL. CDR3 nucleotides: TGCGCCAGCAACAAACAGGGTGAAGCTTTCTTT. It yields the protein CASNKQGEAFF.

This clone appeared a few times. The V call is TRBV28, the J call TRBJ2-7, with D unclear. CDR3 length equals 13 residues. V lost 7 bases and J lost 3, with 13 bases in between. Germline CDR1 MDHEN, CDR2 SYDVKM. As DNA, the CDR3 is TGTGCCAGCACCCGCGCAGGCCTCTACGAGCAGTACTTC. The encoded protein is CASTRAGLYEQYF.

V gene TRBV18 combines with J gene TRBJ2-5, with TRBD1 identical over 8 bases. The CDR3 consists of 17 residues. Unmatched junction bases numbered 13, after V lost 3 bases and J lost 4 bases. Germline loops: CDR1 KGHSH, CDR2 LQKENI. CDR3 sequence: CASSPTPGFQGAETQYF. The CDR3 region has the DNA TGTGCCAGCTCACCGACCCCAGGTTTCCAGGGGGCAGAGACCCAGTACTTC.

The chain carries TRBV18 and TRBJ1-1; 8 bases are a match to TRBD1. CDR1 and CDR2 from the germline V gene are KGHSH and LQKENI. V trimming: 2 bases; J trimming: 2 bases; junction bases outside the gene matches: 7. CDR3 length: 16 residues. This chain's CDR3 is CASSPTTGAGNTEAFF. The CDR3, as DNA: TGTGCCAGCTCACCAACGACAGGGGCAGGTAACACTGAAGCTTTCTTT. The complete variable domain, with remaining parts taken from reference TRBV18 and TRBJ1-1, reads NAGVMQNPRHLVRRRGQEARLRCSPMKGHSHVYWYRQLPEEGLKFMVYLQKENIIDESGMPKERFSAEFPKEGPSILRIQQVVRGDSAAYFCASSPTTGAGNTEAFFGQGTRLTVV.

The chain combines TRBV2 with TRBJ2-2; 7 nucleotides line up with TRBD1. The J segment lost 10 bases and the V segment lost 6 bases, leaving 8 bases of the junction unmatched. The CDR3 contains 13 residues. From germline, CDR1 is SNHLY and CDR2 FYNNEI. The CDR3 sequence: CASRWAGGMELFF. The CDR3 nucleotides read TGTGCCAGCAGGTGGGCAGGGGGTATGGAGCTGTTTTTT.

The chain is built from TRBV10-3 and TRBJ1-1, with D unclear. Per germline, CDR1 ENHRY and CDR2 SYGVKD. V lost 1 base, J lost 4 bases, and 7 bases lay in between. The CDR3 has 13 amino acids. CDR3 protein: CAISEYSPTEAFF. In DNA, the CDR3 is TGTGCCATCAGTGAGTACAGCCCCACTGAAGCTTTCTTT.

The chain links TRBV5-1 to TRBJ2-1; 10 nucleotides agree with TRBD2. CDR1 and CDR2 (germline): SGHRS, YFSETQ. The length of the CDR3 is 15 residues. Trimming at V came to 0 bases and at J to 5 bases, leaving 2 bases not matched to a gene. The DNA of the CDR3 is TGCGCCAGCAGCTTGGGGACTAGCGGAAACAATGAGCAGTTCTTC. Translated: CASSLGTSGNNEQFF.

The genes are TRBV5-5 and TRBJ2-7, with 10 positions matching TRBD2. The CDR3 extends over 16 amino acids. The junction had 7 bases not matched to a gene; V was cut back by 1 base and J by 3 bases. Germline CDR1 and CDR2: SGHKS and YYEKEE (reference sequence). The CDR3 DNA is TGTGCCAGCAGCTTGTCAACTAGCGGGACTCTCTACGAGCAGTACTTC. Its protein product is CASSLSTSGTLYEQYF.

The CDR3 coding sequence is TGTGCCAGCAGCTTGGGGGAAGGGGCCCTTAACTATGGCTACACCTTC. Translating gives CASSLGEGALNYGYTF. V is TRBV5-4 and J is TRBJ1-2; the D gene is possibly TRBD1 (5 bases). This CDR3 is 16 amino acids long. The ends were cut back, 0 bases at V and 1 base at J, with 13 bases in the middle. Germline CDR1 is SGHNT and CDR2 is YYREEE (reference sequence).

The CDR3: CASRPRGLVLTYEQFF. In nucleotides, the CDR3 is TGCGCCAGCCGGCCTAGGGGATTGGTTCTTACATATGAGCAGTTCTTC. This chain connects TRBV5-1 to TRBJ2-1, with a weak D call TRBD1 (5 bases). Trimming took off 7 bases at V and 8 bases at J, with 25 bases between the two ends. CDR1 SGHRS and CDR2 YFSETQ come from the germline V gene. CDR3 length equals 16 residues.

CDR3 region: CASSLMLLAGAGSYNEQFF. As DNA, the CDR3 is TGTGCCAGCAGCCTGATGCTGCTAGCGGGAGCTGGCTCCTACAATGAGCAGTTCTTC. V and J are TRBV7-9 and TRBJ2-1; 10 nucleotides agree with TRBD2. Germline CDR1 and CDR2: SEHNR and FQNEAQ (reference sequence). The CDR3 runs to 19 residues. V was clipped by 5 bases and J by 0 bases; unmatched bases: 13.